This is a list of T cell receptor beta chains from one sample in a study of cytomegalovirus exposure and HLA in healthy donors. The assay was immunoSEQ multiplex PCR, and TCRdb's table has in-frame clones only and misses some. Here the sample spans 120,000 or so clones, more than 9% being singletons. The specimen was PBMCs. All receptors come from a woman between 18 and 29 years old in good health and CMV-seropositive. The CDR3 runs from the conserved cysteine through the conserved F or W. A D gene is named only where the DNA matches it firmly. Only part of the rows carry a size: once, few, many, or a class if the clone is expanded.

DNA	CDR3	D	V	J	size
TGCAGCGTACGGACAGGGAAGGGGAAACTGTTTTTT	CSVRTGKGKLFF	TRBD1	TRBV29-1	TRBJ1-4	-
TGTGCCTGGAGTGTCCTGGAGAGAGAGACCCAGTACTTC	CAWSVLERETQYF	-	TRBV30	TRBJ2-5	-
TGCGCCAGCAGCTTGGACGGGACACTCACGCGACCCCAGCATTTT	CASSLDGTLTRPQHF	-	TRBV5-1	TRBJ1-5	-
TGTGCCAGCAGCTTGGCCTCCCTGCAGCCCCAGCATTTT	CASSLASLQPQHF	-	TRBV5-5	TRBJ1-5	-
TGTGCCAGCAGCTTAGGTCTAGCGGGAGTTAATGAGCAGTTCTTC	CASSLGLAGVNEQFF	TRBD2	TRBV7-3	TRBJ2-1	few
TGCAGCGTTGCGCGGCAGGGGTCCGAGCAGTACTTC	CSVARQGSEQYF	-	TRBV29-1	TRBJ2-7	few
TGTGCCAGCAGCTTAGGTGGCCGAGGGGGAGCTGGGGAGACCCAGTACTTC	CASSLGGRGGAGETQYF	-	TRBV11-3	TRBJ2-5	-
TGTGCCAGCTCGAAGACAGCCGTTAATGAAAAACTGTTTTTT	CASSKTAVNEKLFF	-	TRBV18	TRBJ1-4	few
TGTGCCAGCAGAGTGGGGGGTGGCTACACCTTC	CASRVGGGYTF	-	TRBV6-1	TRBJ1-2	few
TGTGCCCGATCGGGAGGCCCGGAGACCCAGTACTTC	CARSGGPETQYF	TRBD2	TRBV30	TRBJ2-5	-
TGTGCCAGTGATAGCGGGAGTAGGAGCAATGAGCAGTTCTTC	CASDSGSRSNEQFF	TRBD2	TRBV2	TRBJ2-1	few
TGTGCCTGGAGGGACAGTGGGACGTATGGGCAGTACTTC	CAWRDSGTYGQYF	-	TRBV30	TRBJ2-7	-
TGTGCCAGCAGCCTAGGAGAGGCGAATCAGCCCCAGCATTTT	CASSLGEANQPQHF	-	TRBV7-9	TRBJ1-5	-
TGTGCCTGGAGTGTACCACCGGGGGGCTATGGCTACACCTTC	CAWSVPPGGYGYTF	-	TRBV30	TRBJ1-2	-
TGTGCCTGGGGGCAAAGGGGAAATGAGCAGTTCTTC	CAWGQRGNEQFF	-	TRBV30	TRBJ2-1	-
TGTGCCAGCAGTCATGAGGGTGGACGTGGGGTACCTGGGGCCAACGTCCTGACTTTC	CASSHEGGRGVPGANVLTF	-	TRBV9	TRBJ2-6	-
TGCGCCAGCAGCTTGGGACTAGCGGGAGATTCAGATACGCAGTATTTT	CASSLGLAGDSDTQYF	TRBD2	TRBV5-1	TRBJ2-3	few